This TCR beta chain was sequenced for a study of CD8+CD57+ T cells in acquired aplastic anemia. Whoever was chosen for sequencing had shown CD8+CD57+ cell expansion by flow cytometry. Patients uniformly had severe acquired aplastic anemia. Prior therapy had not been administered to any patient at the time of blood sampling. Genomic DNA provided the template from which TCR beta VDJ and CDR3 profiles were obtained. MiXCR, applied by TCRdb to the reads, yields one record per CDR3 protein. The table shows hundreds of thousands of distinct CDR3 sequences, with around 30% occurring only once. The V gene's germline CDR1 is SEHNR and CDR2 FQNEAQ (reference sequence). The length of the CDR3 is 12 residues. General study results and limits: It was found that about 31 CD8+ CDR3 sequences were shared between patients and controls.

Points on this clonotype: Its antigen is unidentified. One end of the junction fails to match germline, which may point to a read error.

The receptor was derived from a human donor with aplastic anemia. J is TRBJ1-1 and V is TRBV7-9; D ambiguous. The source material was sorted CD4+, CD8+, or CD8+CD57+ T cells (not recorded which) from PBMCs. CDR3 nucleotide sequence: TGCGCCAGCAGCCGGGCGGGGACTGAAGCTTTCTTT. Protein sequence: CASSRAGTEAFF.